The clone carrying this T cell receptor (beta chain) was detected many times. Its antigen is still unknown. The sample is drawn from a study of CD8 T cells in ankylosing spondylitis. Study-wide findings and caveats: Seemingly distinctive of ankylosing spondylitis blood was a TCR beta motif formed by eight highly homologous variants.

In TCRdb, the 5' RACE reads were re-called with MiXCR into one record per CDR3 protein. The data hold hundreds of thousands of distinct CDR3 sequences, with roughly 10% observed a single time. J was trimmed by 7 bases and V by 0 bases; bases with no gene match: 3. Germline V gives CDR1 LNHNV, CDR2 YYDKDF (reference sequence). This CDR3 region has 16 residues. The specimen was blood, either unsorted or a sorted T cell fraction (not recorded which). This rearrangement joins TRBV15 to TRBJ2-1, with 13 bases that match TRBD2. The TCR comes from a male donor with ankylosing spondylitis. The CDR3 loop is CATSRERTSGGNEQFF. The CDR3 bases are TGTGCCACCAGCAGAGAGAGGACTAGCGGGGGAAATGAGCAGTTCTTC.